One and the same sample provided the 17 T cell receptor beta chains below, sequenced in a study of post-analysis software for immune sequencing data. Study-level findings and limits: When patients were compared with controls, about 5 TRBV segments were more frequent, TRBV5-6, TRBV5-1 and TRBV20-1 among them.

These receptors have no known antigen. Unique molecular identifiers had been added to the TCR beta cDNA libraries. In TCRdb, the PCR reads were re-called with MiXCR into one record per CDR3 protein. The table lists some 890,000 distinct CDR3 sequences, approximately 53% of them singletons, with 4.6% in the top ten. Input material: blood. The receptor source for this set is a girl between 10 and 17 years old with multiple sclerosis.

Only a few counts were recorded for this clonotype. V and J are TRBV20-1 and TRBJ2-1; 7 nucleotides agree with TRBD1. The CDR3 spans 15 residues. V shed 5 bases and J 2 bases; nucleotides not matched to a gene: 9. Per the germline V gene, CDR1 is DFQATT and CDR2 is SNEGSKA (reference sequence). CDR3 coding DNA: TGCAGTGCTCTTAACCGGGACAGAGCCTACAATGAGCAGTTCTTC. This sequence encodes CSALNRDRAYNEQFF.

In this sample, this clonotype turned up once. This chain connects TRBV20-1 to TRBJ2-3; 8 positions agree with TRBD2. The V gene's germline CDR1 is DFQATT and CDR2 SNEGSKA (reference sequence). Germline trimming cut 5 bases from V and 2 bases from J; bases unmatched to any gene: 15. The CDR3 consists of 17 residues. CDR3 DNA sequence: TGCAGTGCTCAACGACTAGCGTCAAACCTTCACACAGATACGCAGTATTTT. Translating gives CSAQRLASNLHTDTQYF.

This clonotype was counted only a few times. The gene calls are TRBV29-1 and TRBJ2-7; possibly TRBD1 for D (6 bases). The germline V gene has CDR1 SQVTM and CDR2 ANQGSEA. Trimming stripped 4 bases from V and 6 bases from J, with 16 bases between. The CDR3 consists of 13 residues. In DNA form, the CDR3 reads TGCAGCGTTGGTGCAGGGGCAACAGGCGAGCAGTACTTC. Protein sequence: CSVGAGATGEQYF.

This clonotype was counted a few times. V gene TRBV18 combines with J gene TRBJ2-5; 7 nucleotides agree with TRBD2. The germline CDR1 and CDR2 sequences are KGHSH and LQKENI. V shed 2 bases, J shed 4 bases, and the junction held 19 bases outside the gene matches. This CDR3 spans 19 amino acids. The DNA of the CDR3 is TGTGCCAGCTCACCATGGGGTGGCGGGAGAGGCCCCTCCGGAGAGACCCAGTACTTC. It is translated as CASSPWGGGRGPSGETQYF. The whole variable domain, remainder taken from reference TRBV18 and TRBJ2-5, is NAGVMQNPRHLVRRRGQEARLRCSPMKGHSHVYWYRQLPEEGLKFMVYLQKENIIDESGMPKERFSAEFPKEGPSILRIQQVVRGDSAAYFCASSPWGGGRGPSGETQYFGPGTRLLVL.

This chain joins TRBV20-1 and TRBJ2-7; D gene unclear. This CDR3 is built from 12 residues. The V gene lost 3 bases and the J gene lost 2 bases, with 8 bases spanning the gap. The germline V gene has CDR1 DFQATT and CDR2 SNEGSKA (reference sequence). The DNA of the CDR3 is TGCAGTGCTAGCAGACTTACCTACGAGCAGTACTTC. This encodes CSASRLTYEQYF.

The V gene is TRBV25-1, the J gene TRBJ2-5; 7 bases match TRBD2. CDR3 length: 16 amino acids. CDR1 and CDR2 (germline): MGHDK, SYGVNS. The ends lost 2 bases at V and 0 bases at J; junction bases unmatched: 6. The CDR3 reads CASSEGEGTYQETQYF. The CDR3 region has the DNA TGTGCCAGCAGTGAAGGGGAGGGGACGTACCAAGAGACCCAGTACTTC.

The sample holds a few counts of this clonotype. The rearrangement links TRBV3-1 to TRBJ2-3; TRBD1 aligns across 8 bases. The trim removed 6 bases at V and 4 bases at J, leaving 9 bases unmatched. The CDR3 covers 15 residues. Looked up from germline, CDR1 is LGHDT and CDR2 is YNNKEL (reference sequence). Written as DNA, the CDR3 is TGTGCCAGCAGTATATCAGGGGGCAGATCAGATACGCAGTATTTT. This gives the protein CASSISGGRSDTQYF.

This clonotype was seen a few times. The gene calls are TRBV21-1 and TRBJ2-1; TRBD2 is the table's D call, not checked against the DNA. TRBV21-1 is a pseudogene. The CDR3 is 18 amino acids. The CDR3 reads CASSPDGTSGRAVSEQFF. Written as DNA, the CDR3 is TGTGCCAGCAGCCCGGACGGAACTAGCGGGAGGGCCGTGAGTGAGCAGTTCTTC.

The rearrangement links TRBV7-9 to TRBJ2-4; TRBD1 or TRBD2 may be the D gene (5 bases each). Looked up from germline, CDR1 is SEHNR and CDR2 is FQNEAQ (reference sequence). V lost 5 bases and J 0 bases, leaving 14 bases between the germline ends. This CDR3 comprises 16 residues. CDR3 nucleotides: TGTGCCAGCAGCAGCGGACAATCGATAGCCAAAAACATTCAGTACTTC. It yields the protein CASSSGQSIAKNIQYF.

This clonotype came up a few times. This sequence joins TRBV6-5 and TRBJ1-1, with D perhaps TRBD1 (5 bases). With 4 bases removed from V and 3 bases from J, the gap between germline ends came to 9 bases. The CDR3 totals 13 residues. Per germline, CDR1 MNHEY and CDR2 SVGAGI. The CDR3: CASSWGGHTEAFF. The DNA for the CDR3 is TGTGCCAGCAGTTGGGGCGGACACACTGAAGCTTTCTTT.

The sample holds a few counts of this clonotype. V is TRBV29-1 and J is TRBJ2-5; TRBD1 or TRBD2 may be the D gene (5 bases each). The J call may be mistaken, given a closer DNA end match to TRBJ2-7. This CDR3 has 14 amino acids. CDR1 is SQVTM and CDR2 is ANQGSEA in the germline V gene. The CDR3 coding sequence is TGCAGCGCTCTAAAGAGGGGCAGAACAAGCGAGCAGTACTTC. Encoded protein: CSALKRGRTSEQYF.

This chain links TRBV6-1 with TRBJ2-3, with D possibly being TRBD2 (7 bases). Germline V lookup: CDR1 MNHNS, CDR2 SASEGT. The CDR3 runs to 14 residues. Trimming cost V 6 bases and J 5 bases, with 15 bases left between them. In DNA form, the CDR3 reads TGTGCCAGCAGGATGCGGGGGCCGCAAGATACGCAGTATTTT. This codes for CASRMRGPQDTQYF.

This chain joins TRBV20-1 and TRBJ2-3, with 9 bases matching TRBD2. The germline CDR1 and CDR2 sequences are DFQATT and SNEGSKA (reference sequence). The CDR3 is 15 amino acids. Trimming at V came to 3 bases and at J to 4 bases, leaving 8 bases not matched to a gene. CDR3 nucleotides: TGCAGTGCTAGTCTAGCGGGGTCGGGGGCAGATACGCAGTATTTT. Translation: CSASLAGSGADTQYF.

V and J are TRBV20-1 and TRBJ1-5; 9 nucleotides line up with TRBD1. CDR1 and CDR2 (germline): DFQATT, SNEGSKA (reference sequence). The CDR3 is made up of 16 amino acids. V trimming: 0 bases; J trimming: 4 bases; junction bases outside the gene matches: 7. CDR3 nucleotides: TGCAGTGCTAGAGATCCCCGGACAGGGGAAAATCAGCCCCAGCATTTT. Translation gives CSARDPRTGENQPQHF.

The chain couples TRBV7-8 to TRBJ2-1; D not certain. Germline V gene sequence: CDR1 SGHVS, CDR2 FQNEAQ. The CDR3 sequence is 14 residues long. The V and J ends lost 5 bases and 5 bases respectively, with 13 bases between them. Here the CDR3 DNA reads TGTGCCAGCAGCCTAGATACCTTACACAATGAGCAGTTCTTC. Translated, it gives CASSLDTLHNEQFF.

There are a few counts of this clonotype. The CDR3 loop reads CASSEGPTGYGYTF. The CDR3 DNA sequence: TGTGCCAGCAGCGAGGGACCGACAGGCTATGGCTACACCTTC. The chain is built from TRBV9 and TRBJ1-2; the D gene is possibly TRBD1 (6 bases). Germline V gene data show CDR1 as SGDLS and CDR2 as YYNGEE. CDR3 size: 14 residues. The V gene lost 3 bases and the J gene lost 4 bases, with 13 bases spanning the gap. Variable domain in full (rest from reference TRBV9 and TRBJ1-2): DSGVTQTPKHLITATGQRVTLRCSPRSGDLSVYWYQQSLDQGLQFLIQYYNGEERAKGNILERFSAQQFPDLHSELNLSSLELGDSALYFCASSEGPTGYGYTFGSGTRLTVV.

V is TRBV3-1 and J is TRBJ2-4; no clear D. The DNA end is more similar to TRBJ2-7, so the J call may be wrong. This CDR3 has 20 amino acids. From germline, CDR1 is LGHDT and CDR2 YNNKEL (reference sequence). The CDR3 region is CASSQDNGRIGVSETYEQYF. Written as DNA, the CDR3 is TGTGCCAGCAGCCAAGATAACGGTCGAATTGGGGTATCCGAGACCTACGAGCAGTACTTC.